This T cell receptor (beta chain) was observed in a study of Ad26.COV2.S vaccination and SARS-CoV-2 variants. Looking at the study overall: Once or twice, 56 days apart, Ad26.COV2.S was delivered intramuscularly. Study-wide points: Non-spike TCR breadth showed similarity between vaccine and placebo recipients. Possible underestimation of total T cell responses by the TCR breadth and depth analyses was noted. Considerable breadth of spike-specific CD8+ and CD4+ T cell responses has reportedly been documented following vaccination.

The table lists this clone with a count of one. Antigen unknown. TCRdb's copy holds only in-frame clones and misses some; the assay was immunoSEQ multiplex PCR. The repertoire holds about 680,000 clones, with more than 70% as singletons. Germline CDR1 reads SGHTA; CDR2 reads FQGNSA. This CDR3 contains 14 residues. Trimming removed 1 base at V and 0 bases at J, with 4 bases between. Sample treatment: 15 to 20 received Ad26.COV2.S at low or high dose, single or two shots; about 5 received placebo; per-sample allocation not given. Following the first vaccine or placebo injection, samples were taken on day 63.

This TCR was recovered from a person aged 18-60 years who received the Ad26.COV2.S COVID-19 vaccine or a placebo. This chain connects TRBV7-2 to TRBJ2-4, with unresolved D. The specimen was peripheral blood, collected in a trial of Ad26.COV2.S vaccine versus placebo. The CDR3 DNA reads as TGTGCCAGCAGCTTAGATGTAGCCAAAAACATTCAGTACTTC. This codes for CASSLDVAKNIQYF.